These 18 T cell receptor beta chains share one sample of origin, sequenced in a study of CD8+CD57+ T cells in acquired aplastic anemia (dated by TCRdb to the late 2010s). Sequencing took place on an Illumina HiSeq 2000. Genomic DNA was used as template for profiling of TCR beta VDJ combinations and CDR3 sequences. TCRdb cleaned the public reads at Q25 with fastp, built clones with MiXCR and kept in-frame beta chains. A single entry per CDR3 protein holds the most common genes and DNA from its merged rows. This sample holds 150,000 to 200,000 distinct CDR3 sequences; under 55% were observed only once. The ten largest clonotypes hold approximately 3% of the sample. The patients picked for sequencing were ones in whom flow cytometry had shown an expansion of CD8+CD57+ cells. Sequenced: sorted CD4+, CD8+, or CD8+CD57+ T cells (not recorded which) from PBMCs. The receptors stem from a human donor with aplastic anemia.

The chain links TRBV5-4 to TRBJ2-6, with 10 bases that match TRBD2. Germline lookup yields CDR1 SGHNT and CDR2 YYREEE (reference sequence). There are 16 residues in the CDR3. Losses at the gene ends were 7 bases for V and 2 bases for J; bases not matched to a gene: 6. The CDR3 coding sequence is TGTGCCAGCTCGGAGCGGGAGGGCCCTGGGGCCAACGTCCTGACTTTC. Protein product: CASSEREGPGANVLTF.

The rearrangement links TRBV7-9 to TRBJ1-5; no reliable D call. The CDR3 loop spans 14 amino acids. CDR1 is SEHNR and CDR2 is FQNEAQ in the germline V gene (reference sequence). V shed 5 bases and J shed 6 bases, with 14 bases lying between them. CDR3 nucleotides: TGTGCCAGCAGCCAGTCGGGCAGGCGTCAGCCCCAGCATTTT. Residues: CASSQSGRRQPQHF.

This chain joins TRBV5-3 and TRBJ2-6; D is ambiguous. TRBV5-3 is noted as an ORF with a role that remains uncertain. Trimming left V 8 bases short and J 4 bases short, with 10 bases between. This CDR3 is 13 amino acids long. CDR3 residues: CASVVAGANVLTF. In nucleotides, the CDR3 is TGTGCCAGTGTCGTGGCAGGGGCCAACGTCCTGACTTTC.

This clonotype was seen at least ten times. This chain connects TRBV19 to TRBJ1-1; the D is unclear. Trimming removed 6 bases at V and 0 bases at J, with 11 bases between. CDR3 size: 14 residues. Per the germline V gene, CDR1 is LNHDA and CDR2 is SQIVND (reference sequence). CDR3 residues: CASRVGQLNTEAFF. Here the CDR3 DNA reads TGTGCCAGTAGGGTAGGGCAGCTGAACACTGAAGCTTTCTTT.

The rearrangement joins TRBV20-1 to TRBJ1-3; no definite D call. The CDR3 is 11 amino acids. Trimming left V 5 bases short and J 3 bases short, with 5 bases between. Germline V CDR1 and CDR2: DFQATT, SNEGSKA (reference sequence). The chain's CDR3 is CSAEGGNTIYF. The CDR3 bases are TGCAGTGCTGAGGGTGGAAACACCATATATTTT.

The gene calls are TRBV6-1 and TRBJ1-3; D is unclear. There are 15 residues in the CDR3. Deletions cut 4 bases from V and 0 bases from J, with 10 bases between. In germline, CDR1 is MNHNS, CDR2 SASEGT. CDR3: CASSAGIDSGNTIYF. CDR3 nucleotide sequence: TGTGCCAGCAGTGCCGGAATTGACTCTGGAAACACCATATATTTT.

This chain joins TRBV19 and TRBJ1-1; TRBD1 aligns across 8 bases. The V and J ends lost 7 bases and 5 bases, in that order; junction bases with no gene match: 6. CDR3 length equals 13 residues. The germline V gene encodes CDR1 LNHDA and CDR2 SQIVND (reference sequence). This CDR3 is CASKVQGDTEAFF. CDR3 bases: TGTGCCAGTAAAGTACAGGGGGATACTGAAGCTTTCTTT.

The J gene is TRBJ2-5, the V gene TRBV24-1, with D tentatively TRBD1 or TRBD2 (5 bases each). CDR3 length: 17 residues. Trimming stripped 0 bases from V and 1 base from J, with 14 bases between. Germline V gene data show CDR1 as KGHDR and CDR2 as SFDVKD. The CDR3: CATSDLRRSGTQETQYF. The CDR3 region has the DNA TGTGCCACCAGTGATTTGCGTAGGTCAGGGACCCAAGAGACCCAGTACTTC.

The chain recombines TRBV7-8 with TRBJ2-2, with 7 bases that match TRBD1. Unmatched junction bases numbered 6, after V lost 7 bases and J lost 1 base. CDR3 length: 15 residues. Germline CDR1 is SGHVS and CDR2 is FQNEAQ. CDR3 coding DNA: TGTGCCAGCATCGACAGGGCCGGGAACACCGGGGAGCTGTTTTTT. Its protein product is CASIDRAGNTGELFF.

In this sample, this clonotype turned up many times. The chain combines TRBV20-1 with TRBJ2-5, with D uncertain. The CDR3 is 12 amino acids. Germline loops: CDR1 DFQATT, CDR2 SNEGSKA (reference sequence). V shed 4 bases and J shed 5 bases, with 11 bases lying between them. CDR3: CSATDGRETQYF. The CDR3 coding sequence is TGCAGTGCTACCGACGGGCGGGAGACCCAGTACTTC.

CDR3 protein: CASSVGTMAGELFF. The DNA for the CDR3 is TGTGCCAGCAGCGTAGGGACAATGGCCGGGGAGCTGTTTTTT. This chain joins TRBV9 and TRBJ2-2, with D possibly TRBD1 on 5 matching bases. The CDR3 contains 14 residues. Germline lookup yields CDR1 SGDLS and CDR2 YYNGEE. Trimming shortened V by 0 bases and J by 6 bases, and 9 bases separated the two germline ends. Variable domain in full (rest from reference TRBV9 and TRBJ2-2): DSGVTQTPKHLITATGQRVTLRCSPRSGDLSVYWYQQSLDQGLQFLIQYYNGEERAKGNILERFSAQQFPDLHSELNLSSLELGDSALYFCASSVGTMAGELFFGEGSRLTVL.

At least ten counts were recorded for this clonotype. V and J are TRBV25-1 and TRBJ1-6, with a possible D match to TRBD1 (5 bases). The V end lost 3 bases, the J end lost 16 bases, and 13 bases lay between the germline ends. The CDR3 spans 12 residues. Germline V gene data show CDR1 as MGHDK and CDR2 as SYGVNS. The CDR3 DNA is TGTGCCAGCAGTGAGGGTTGGGGGAAACTCCACTTT. This gives the protein CASSEGWGKLHF.

V usage is TRBV2 and J usage is TRBJ2-7; TRBD2 matches at 12 bases. The CDR3 extends over 15 amino acids. Unmatched junction bases numbered 5, after V lost 6 bases and J lost 2 bases. Germline lookup yields CDR1 SNHLY and CDR2 FYNNEI. CDR3 loop: CASRTSGGYPYEQYF. The CDR3 DNA sequence: TGTGCCAGCAGGACTAGCGGGGGATACCCCTACGAGCAGTACTTC.

This clonotype was seen ten or more times. This rearrangement joins TRBV19 to TRBJ1-1, with D possibly matching TRBD1 (5 bases). This CDR3 contains 17 residues. V dropped 4 bases and J dropped 2 bases, with 20 bases sitting between them. Germline V gives CDR1 LNHDA, CDR2 SQIVND (reference sequence). For the CDR3, the DNA is TGTGCCAGTAGTACGAATGCGAGGGGTGGGGTAAACACTGAAGCTTTCTTT. It encodes CASSTNARGGVNTEAFF.

This clonotype was seen more than once but under ten times. The chain carries TRBV29-1 and TRBJ2-5; 8 nucleotides line up with TRBD2. The CDR3 runs 13 residues. The ends lost 7 bases at V and 4 bases at J; junction bases unmatched: 8. Germline V lookup: CDR1 SQVTM, CDR2 ANQGSEA. CDR3 loop: CSGGAGTRETQYF. Here the CDR3 DNA reads TGCAGCGGGGGTGCCGGGACTAGAGAGACCCAGTACTTC.

At least ten counts were recorded for this clonotype. The J gene is TRBJ1-3, the V gene TRBV7-8, with 7 bases matching TRBD1. This CDR3 comprises 16 residues. J was trimmed by 2 bases and V by 2 bases; bases with no gene match: 6. Germline values: CDR1 SGHVS, CDR2 FQNEAQ. CDR3: CASSLPLTGTGNTIYF. The DNA for the CDR3 is TGTGCCAGCAGCTTACCCCTGACAGGGACTGGAAACACCATATATTTT.

Concerning this clonotype itself: A read error may explain this, as a much larger clone is one base away. The chain uses TRBV7-9 and TRBJ1-1; D is unclear. This CDR3 region has 15 residues. Germline values: CDR1 SEHNR, CDR2 FQNEAQ (reference sequence). The CDR3 nucleotides are TGTGCCAGCAGCCCCAATGGGCTGGGTTTTACTGAAGCTTCCTTT. Amino acids: CASSPNGLGFTEASF.

This clonotype was picked up many times. The chain couples TRBV25-1 to TRBJ2-2, with D perhaps TRBD2 (6 bases). Trimming took 3 bases from V and 5 from J, leaving 10 bases between them. Germline V gene lookup returns CDR1 MGHDK and CDR2 SYGVNS. The CDR3 spans 14 residues. The CDR3 DNA sequence: TGTGCCAGCAGTGAGGGGGGAAGGACCGGGGAGCTGTTTTTT. Its translation is CASSEGGRTGELFF.